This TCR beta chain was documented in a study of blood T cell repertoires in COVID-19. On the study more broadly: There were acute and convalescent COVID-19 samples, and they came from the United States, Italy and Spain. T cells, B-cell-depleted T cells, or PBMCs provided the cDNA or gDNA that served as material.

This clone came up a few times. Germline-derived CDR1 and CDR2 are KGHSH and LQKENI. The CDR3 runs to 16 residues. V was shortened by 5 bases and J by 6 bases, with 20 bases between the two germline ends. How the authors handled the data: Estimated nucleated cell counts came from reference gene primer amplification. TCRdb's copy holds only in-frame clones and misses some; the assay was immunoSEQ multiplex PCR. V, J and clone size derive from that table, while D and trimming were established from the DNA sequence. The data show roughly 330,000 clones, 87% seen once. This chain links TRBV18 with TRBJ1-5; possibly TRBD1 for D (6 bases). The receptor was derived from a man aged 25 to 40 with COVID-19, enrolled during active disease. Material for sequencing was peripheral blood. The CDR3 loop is CASSSPRLGAGQPQHF. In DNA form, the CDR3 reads TGTGCCAGCTCATCTCCCAGGTTGGGGGCCGGTCAGCCCCAGCATTTT.